The 29 T cell receptor beta chains in this list originate from one sample, sequenced in a study of blood T cells in healthy people across ages. A second PCR, run for about 7 to 11 cycles, used a sample-barcoded 5' primer plus a J-beta primer mix. MiXCR was run by TCRdb on the 5' RACE reads, yielding one entry per CDR3 protein. The sample holds 650,000 to 1,000,000 distinct CDR3 sequences, about 37% seen once. Material: blood. The receptor source for this set is a man younger than 30 in good health.

This clonotype has just one count. A read error may produce the germline difference seen at one junction end. This chain uses TRBV20-1 with TRBJ1-1; weak D call: TRBD1 (5 bases). CDR1 and CDR2 from the germline V gene are DFQATT and SNEGSKA (reference sequence). The CDR3 is 15 residues long. The chain's CDR3 is CSTRDRDVGRPEAFF. DNA of the CDR3: TGCAGTACTAGGGACCGGGACGTGGGACGACCTGAAGCTTTCTTT.

The chain uses TRBV7-9 and TRBJ2-2, with D perhaps TRBD1 (6 bases). Germline V CDR1 and CDR2: SEHNR, FQNEAQ (reference sequence). This CDR3 comprises 13 residues. The CDR3 region is CAGAPPNTGELFF. CDR3 DNA sequence: TGTGCGGGGGCGCCTCCGAACACCGGGGAGCTGTTTTTT.

The chain is built from TRBV9 and TRBJ2-2; 10 bases map to TRBD2. The CDR3 is made up of 16 amino acids. Unmatched junction bases numbered 7, after V lost 3 bases and J lost 5 bases. Germline V gives CDR1 SGDLS, CDR2 YYNGEE. The CDR3: CASSGRTSGFTGELFF. CDR3 nucleotides: TGTGCCAGCAGCGGGAGGACTAGCGGATTTACCGGGGAGCTGTTTTTT. Together with reference TRBV9 and TRBJ2-2, the CDR3 gives the full variable domain: DSGVTQTPKHLITATGQRVTLRCSPRSGDLSVYWYQQSLDQGLQFLIQYYNGEERAKGNILERFSAQQFPDLHSELNLSSLELGDSALYFCASSGRTSGFTGELFFGEGSRLTVL.

The chain links TRBV5-1 to TRBJ2-3; a possible D gene is TRBD2 (5 bases). V was cut by 4 bases and J by 6 bases, with 15 bases left in between. Germline loops: CDR1 SGHRS, CDR2 YFSETQ. The CDR3 is 14 residues long. As DNA, the CDR3 is TGCGCCAGCAGCGAGGGCCCGACTGGGGATACGCAGTATTTT. Translated: CASSEGPTGDTQYF.

This clonotype came up a few times. The CDR3 DNA reads TGTGCCAGCAGTTTGAGCGGGGGCCTTTACGAGCAGTACTTC. Translating it yields CASSLSGGLYEQYF. The chain couples TRBV6-1 to TRBJ2-7; 8 bases are shared with TRBD2. This CDR3 is 14 amino acids long. V lost 5 bases, J lost 4 bases, and 7 bases stayed unmatched. CDR1 is MNHNS, CDR2 SASEGT, per germline.

The CDR3, as DNA: TGTGCCAGCAGTTTGGTACGGGGGCCAGAGACCCAGTACTTC. Translating gives CASSLVRGPETQYF. The chain has TRBV6-6 and TRBJ2-5; TRBD1 or TRBD2 may be the D gene (6 bases each). The V and J ends lost 4 bases and 4 bases respectively, with 13 bases between them. The CDR3 loop spans 14 amino acids. Germline values: CDR1 MNHNY, CDR2 SVGAGI (reference sequence).

This clonotype was found many times. The chain recombines TRBV12-3 or TRBV12-4 with TRBJ1-5, with unresolved D. V was cut by 7 bases and J by 3 bases, with 10 bases left in between. This CDR3 region has 13 residues. This chain's CDR3 is CASNGQINQPQHF. As DNA, the CDR3 is TGTGCCAGCAATGGGCAGATCAATCAGCCCCAGCATTTT.

This clonotype has just a few counts. The rearrangement links TRBV7-8 to TRBJ2-1; 7 bases match TRBD1. The junction had 7 bases not matched to a gene; V was cut back by 4 bases and J by 4 bases. The CDR3 runs 15 residues. The germline CDR1 and CDR2 sequences are SGHVS and FQNEAQ. CDR3 region: CASSSRDRDYNEQFF. CDR3 DNA: TGTGCCAGCAGCTCCCGGGACAGAGATTACAATGAGCAGTTCTTC.

This clonotype was seen just once. A much larger clone is a single base away; this may be a read error. This chain connects TRBV12-3 or TRBV12-4 to TRBJ2-1; 7 bases match TRBD1. The CDR3 runs to 16 residues. Here the CDR3 reads CASSSRQGGSYNELFF. The CDR3 region has the DNA TGTGCCAGCAGTTCGCGACAGGGTGGGTCCTACAATGAGCTGTTCTTC.

The chain links TRBV29-1 to TRBJ2-5; tentative D call: TRBD1 (5 bases). The germline CDR1 and CDR2 sequences are SQVTM and ANQGSEA. The CDR3 has 11 amino acids. V lost 8 bases and J lost 11, with 18 bases in between. CDR3 sequence (DNA): TGCAGCATGGCAGGGTTCAATGAGCAGTACTTC. It yields the protein CSMAGFNEQYF.

This clonotype was seen only a few times. The chain is built from TRBV20-1 and TRBJ2-5; D possibly corresponds to TRBD2 (6 bases). The CDR3 sequence is 13 residues long. Trimming left V 6 bases short and J 11 bases short, with 22 bases between. Germline values: CDR1 DFQATT, CDR2 SNEGSKA (reference sequence). CDR3 bases: TGCAGTGCCCGGCTCCTAGGAGGGAATGAGCAGTACTTC. Translated, it gives CSARLLGGNEQYF.

A word on this clonotype: One base away lies a much larger clone, so this may be a sequencing read error. The CDR3 region is CASSSDSFYEQFF. The CDR3 nucleotides read TGTGCCAGCAGTTCCGACAGTTTTTACGAGCAGTTCTTC. V is TRBV12-3 or TRBV12-4 and J is TRBJ2-1, with D perhaps matching TRBD1 (5 bases). This CDR3 has 13 residues. V lost 4 bases and J lost 10, with 14 bases in between.

J is TRBJ2-1 and V is TRBV6-2 or TRBV6-3, with a weak D call TRBD2 (6 bases). Looked up from germline, CDR1 is MNHEY and CDR2 is SVGEGT. The CDR3 sequence is 16 residues long. V lost 5 bases, J lost 4 bases, and 18 bases lay in between. The CDR3 coding sequence is TGTGCCAGCAGTCAACCCCCCGGGACTGCGTACAATGAGCAGTTCTTC. It is translated as CASSQPPGTAYNEQFF.

This clonotype was detected ten times or more. The gene calls are TRBV12-3 or TRBV12-4 and TRBJ2-1; 11 nucleotides align to TRBD1. The CDR3 spans 15 residues. Losses at the gene ends were 8 bases for V and 7 bases for J; bases not matched to a gene: 10. CDR3 amino acids: CASRIRTGGMNEQFF. The CDR3 bases are TGTGCCAGCCGGATAAGGACAGGGGGCATGAATGAGCAGTTCTTC.

V is TRBV11-2 and J is TRBJ2-7, with D tentatively TRBD2 (5 bases). V was pared by 3 bases and J by 1 base, with 13 bases between. The length of the CDR3 is 15 residues. Germline V gene sequence: CDR1 SGHAT, CDR2 FQNNGV. The CDR3 DNA reads as TGTGCCAGCAGCTTGCTTTCTACTAGTTCCTACGAGCAGTACTTC. It translates to CASSLLSTSSYEQYF.

V is TRBV9 and J is TRBJ2-7, with no clear D. The CDR3 contains 14 residues. From germline, CDR1 is SGDLS and CDR2 YYNGEE. With 2 bases removed from V and 0 bases from J, the gap between germline ends came to 9 bases. The CDR3 nucleotides are TGTGCCAGCAGCGTCGGTTGGGCCTCCTACGAGCAGTACTTC. Its translation: CASSVGWASYEQYF.

In this sample, this clonotype turned up a few times. This sequence joins TRBV4-1 and TRBJ1-1; D is unresolved. The V gene's germline CDR1 is MGHRA and CDR2 YSYEKL. This CDR3 comprises 14 residues. V was cut by 1 base and J by 4 bases, with 10 bases left in between. The DNA of the CDR3 is TGCGCCAGCAGCCAAGCCAGGCTCGGCACTGAAGCTTTCTTT. Protein product: CASSQARLGTEAFF.

In its sample, this clonotype was seen a few times. V and J are TRBV7-9 and TRBJ1-5, with D uncertain. This CDR3 contains 14 residues. Germline values: CDR1 SEHNR, CDR2 FQNEAQ (reference sequence). Trimming pared 5 bases from V and 3 bases from J, leaving 11 bases between. This CDR3 is CASSQGGINQPQHF. DNA of the CDR3: TGTGCCAGCAGCCAAGGCGGAATCAATCAGCCCCAGCATTTT.

V and J are TRBV3-1 and TRBJ2-5; 14 bases are a match to TRBD2. Germline loops: CDR1 LGHDT, CDR2 YNNKEL (reference sequence). This CDR3 spans 17 amino acids. The V segment lost 8 bases and the J segment 2 bases; nucleotides outside the gene matches: 10. The CDR3 spells CASSVGTSGGFQETQYF. CDR3 DNA sequence: TGTGCCAGCTCAGTCGGGACTAGCGGGGGATTTCAAGAGACCCAGTACTTC.

This clonotype was detected many times. The chain couples TRBV20-1 to TRBJ2-5, with D unresolved. The CDR3 loop spans 11 amino acids. V was cut by 3 bases and J by 3 bases, with 5 bases left in between. Germline CDR1 and CDR2: DFQATT and SNEGSKA (reference sequence). The chain's CDR3 is CSASPEETQYF. The CDR3 bases are TGCAGTGCTAGCCCTGAAGAGACCCAGTACTTC.

V usage is TRBV20-1 and J usage is TRBJ2-7; D is perhaps TRBD1 (5 bases). The CDR3 sequence is 14 residues long. The V end was cut by 3 bases, the J end by 6 bases, with 18 bases between. Germline loops: CDR1 DFQATT, CDR2 SNEGSKA (reference sequence). CDR3 nucleotides: TGCAGTGCTAGTATTAACCTGGACACTCCCGAGCAGTACTTC. Its translation is CSASINLDTPEQYF.

Turning to this clonotype: The junction does not match germline at one end; this may be a read error. V gene TRBV7-2 combines with J gene TRBJ2-1; 10 bases match TRBD1. This CDR3 has 15 amino acids. The V gene's germline CDR1 is SGHTA and CDR2 FQGNSA. This CDR3 reads CASSSRQGAKNEQSF. The DNA of the CDR3 is TGTGCCAGCAGCTCAAGACAGGGGGCTAAGAATGAGCAGTCCTTC.

The rearrangement links TRBV3-1 to TRBJ1-6; a possible D gene is TRBD1 (5 bases). CDR3 length: 17 amino acids. Trimming took off 4 bases at V and 6 bases at J, with 19 bases between the two ends. CDR1 and CDR2 from the germline V gene are LGHDT and YNNKEL (reference sequence). CDR3 nucleotide sequence: TGTGCCAGCAGCCTTCGCGTAAGAACAGACAGTAATTCACCCCTCCACTTT. As protein: CASSLRVRTDSNSPLHF.

Concerning this clonotype: One base away lies a much larger clone, so this may be a sequencing read error. The gene calls are TRBV21-1 and TRBJ2-5; the D call of TRBD1 is as the table states it, not checked on the DNA. The closer fit of TRBJ2-7 to the DNA end suggests the J call may be wrong. TRBV21-1 is termed a pseudogene. The CDR3 has 17 amino acids. The CDR3 coding sequence is TGTGCCAGCACCAGGGGGCAGGAAGAAATTAGCTCCGACGAGCAGTACTTC. Translating it yields CASTRGQEEISSDEQYF.

The rearrangement joins TRBV9 to TRBJ2-1; no reliable D call. CDR3 length: 15 amino acids. Germline values: CDR1 SGDLS, CDR2 YYNGEE. Trimming pared 4 bases from V and 13 bases from J, leaving 24 bases between. The CDR3 sequence: CASSPGPQLSETQFF. CDR3 bases: TGTGCCAGCAGCCCTGGACCCCAATTATCAGAGACCCAGTTCTTC.

This clonotype was counted between two and nine times. The chain combines TRBV29-1 with TRBJ2-3, with TRBD2 as a possible D gene (6 bases). The CDR3 spans 15 residues. V gave up 4 bases and J gave up 1 base, with 15 bases separating them. Germline lookup yields CDR1 SQVTM and CDR2 ANQGSEA. This CDR3 reads CSVGGRGVGTDTQYF. The CDR3 coding sequence is TGCAGCGTTGGCGGGCGGGGCGTTGGCACAGATACGCAGTATTTT.

The chain recombines TRBV4-3 with TRBJ2-5, with 8 positions matching TRBD1. Losses at the gene ends were 5 bases for V and 5 bases for J; bases not matched to a gene: 10. CDR1 is LGHNA, CDR2 YSLEER, per germline. There are 15 residues in the CDR3. This CDR3 reads CASSYWTGSGETQYF. The CDR3, as DNA: TGCGCCAGCAGCTACTGGACAGGGTCGGGGGAGACCCAGTACTTC.

The rearrangement links TRBV12-3 or TRBV12-4 to TRBJ2-3; 8 nucleotides match TRBD1. The CDR3 has 17 amino acids. V was clipped by 7 bases and J by 1 base; unmatched bases: 13. The CDR3 is CASTTRTGSAGTDTQYF. Written as DNA, the CDR3 is TGTGCCAGCACAACCCGGACAGGGAGCGCGGGCACAGATACGCAGTATTTT.

The rearrangement links TRBV29-1 to TRBJ2-5, with 13 bases fitting TRBD2. There are 18 residues in the CDR3. Germline CDR1 SQVTM, CDR2 ANQGSEA. Trimming cost V 6 bases and J 4 bases; bases outside gene matches: 17. CDR3 amino acids: CSVQPGTSGTPYRETQYF. The CDR3 nucleotides are TGCAGCGTCCAACCGGGGACTAGCGGGACGCCTTATCGAGAGACCCAGTACTTC.